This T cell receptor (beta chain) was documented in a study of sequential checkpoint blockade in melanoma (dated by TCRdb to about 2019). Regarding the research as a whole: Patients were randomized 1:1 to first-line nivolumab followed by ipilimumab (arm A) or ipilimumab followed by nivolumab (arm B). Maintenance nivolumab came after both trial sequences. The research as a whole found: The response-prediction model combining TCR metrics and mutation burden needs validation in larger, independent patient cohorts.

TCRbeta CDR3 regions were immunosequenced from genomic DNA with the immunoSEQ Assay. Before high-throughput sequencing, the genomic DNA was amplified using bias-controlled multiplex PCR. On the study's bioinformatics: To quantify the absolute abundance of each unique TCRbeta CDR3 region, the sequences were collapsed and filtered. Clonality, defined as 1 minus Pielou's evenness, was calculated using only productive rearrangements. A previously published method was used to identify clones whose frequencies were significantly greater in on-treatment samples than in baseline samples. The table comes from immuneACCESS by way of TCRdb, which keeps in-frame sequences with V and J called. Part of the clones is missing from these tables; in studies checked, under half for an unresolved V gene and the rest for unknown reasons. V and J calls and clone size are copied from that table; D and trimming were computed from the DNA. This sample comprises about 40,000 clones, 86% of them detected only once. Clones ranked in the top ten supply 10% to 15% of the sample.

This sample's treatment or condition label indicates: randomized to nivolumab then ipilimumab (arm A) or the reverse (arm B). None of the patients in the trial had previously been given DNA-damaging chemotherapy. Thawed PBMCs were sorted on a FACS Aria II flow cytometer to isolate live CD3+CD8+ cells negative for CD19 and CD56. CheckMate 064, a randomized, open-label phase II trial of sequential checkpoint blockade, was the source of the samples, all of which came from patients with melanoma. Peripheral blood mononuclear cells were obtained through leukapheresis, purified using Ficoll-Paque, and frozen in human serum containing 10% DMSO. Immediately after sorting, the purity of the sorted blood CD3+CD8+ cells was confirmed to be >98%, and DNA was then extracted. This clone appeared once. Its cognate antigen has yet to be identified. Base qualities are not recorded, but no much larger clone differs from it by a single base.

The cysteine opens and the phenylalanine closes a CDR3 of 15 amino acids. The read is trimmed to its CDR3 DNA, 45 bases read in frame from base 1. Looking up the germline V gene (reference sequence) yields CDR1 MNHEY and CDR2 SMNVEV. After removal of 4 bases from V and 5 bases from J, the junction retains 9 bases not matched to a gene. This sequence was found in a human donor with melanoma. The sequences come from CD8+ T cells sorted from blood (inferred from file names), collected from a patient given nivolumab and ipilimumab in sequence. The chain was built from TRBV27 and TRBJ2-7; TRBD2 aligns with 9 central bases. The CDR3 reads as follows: CASSYFSGRNDEQYF. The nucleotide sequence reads TGTGCCAGCAGTTACTTTAGCGGGAGAAACGACGAGCAGTACTTC.